This record concerns one T cell receptor (beta chain) sequence. This sample stems from a study of CD8 T cells in Susac syndrome. When the RNA was reverse transcribed, random hexamers were used with an input of roughly 0.5 to 1 ug. MiXCR, run by TCRdb on the immunoSEQ multiplex PCR reads, gives a single entry per CDR3 protein. The table has about 190,000 distinct CDR3 sequences, 95% seen once; the top ten hold approximately 0.15%. V dropped 1 base and J dropped 4; count of bases not matched to a gene: 8. CDR3 length: 15 amino acids. Germline V gene lookup returns CDR1 SQVTM and CDR2 ANQGSEA. The sample comprised CD8+ T cells from PBMCs. J is TRBJ1-2 and V is TRBV29-1; 8 bases map to TRBD1. This clonotype originated in a human donor with Susac syndrome. The CDR3 loop reads CSVEVPDRATYGYTF. DNA of the CDR3: TGCAGCGTTGAAGTTCCGGACAGGGCTACCTATGGCTACACCTTC.